This T cell receptor beta chain was identified in a study of shared clonotypes between healthy human individuals. Study-wide results and caveats: Among non-shared clonotypes, generation probabilities were lower than among those shared by all four donors.

Sorted-subset replicate PCR reactions were performed with approximately 190 ng DNA, corresponding to tens of thousands of T cell genomes. Measured with immunoSEQ multiplex PCR; TCRdb has only the in-frame clones, and not every one. Of approximately 2.1 million clones in the sample, 93% were seen once. CDR3 length equals 15 residues. The germline gives CDR1 SGHVS, CDR2 FQNEAQ. V was pared by 5 bases and J by 4 bases, with 17 bases between. In regard to this clone: Antigen specificity is unknown.

Healthy HIV-negative adults with no recent acute infections or vaccinations were recruited as donors. The chain carries TRBV7-8 and TRBJ1-2, with a weak D call TRBD1 (6 bases). The sequence was collected from a man between 18 and 35 years old in good health. Some clones in this sample may be carry-over from other donors' samples. Sequenced: naive CD4+ T cells from PBMCs. Subset indicated: CD45RA+ positively selected. Here the CDR3 reads CASSPLGGGGYGYTF. CDR3 in DNA: TGTGCCAGCAGCCCGCTAGGAGGGGGTGGCTATGGCTACACCTTC.